These 26 T cell receptor beta chains were sequenced from one sample in a study of T cell responses to AZD1222 COVID-19 vaccine. The repertoire was sequenced with immunoSEQ multiplex PCR; TCRdb's copy has only in-frame clones and lacks some. The sample lists about 85,000 clones; approximately 85% were seen once. The source material was peripheral blood, sampled on day 0 of AZD1222 vaccination. The receptors shown here come from an adult in good health.

This sequence joins TRBV30 and TRBJ1-2; a weak D match, TRBD1 (6 bases). This CDR3 has 14 residues. Trimming removed 1 base from V and 6 bases from J, with 15 bases in between. Germline-derived CDR1 and CDR2 are GTSNPN and SVGIG (reference sequence). In DNA, the CDR3 is TGTGCCTGGAGTGCTTTGACAGGCCCCCATGGCTACACCTTC. It yields the protein CAWSALTGPHGYTF.

With respect to this clone: Other DNA sequences within the sample encode an identical CDR3. This chain joins TRBV18 and TRBJ1-5; D is unresolved. In germline, CDR1 is KGHSH, CDR2 LQKENI. CDR3 length: 13 amino acids. Deletions cut 3 bases from V and 1 base from J, with 4 bases between. CDR3 DNA: TGTGCCAGCTCACCTGGCAGCAATCAGCCCCAGCATTTT. Protein: CASSPGSNQPQHF. Supplemented by reference TRBV18 and TRBJ1-5, the full variable domain reads NAGVMQNPRHLVRRRGQEARLRCSPMKGHSHVYWYRQLPEEGLKFMVYLQKENIIDESGMPKERFSAEFPKEGPSILRIQQVVRGDSAAYFCASSPGSNQPQHFGDGTRLSIL.

The rearrangement uses TRBV5-6 and TRBJ1-3; D unresolved. Germline values: CDR1 SGHDT, CDR2 YYEEEE. V lost 6 bases and J 3 bases, leaving 22 bases between the germline ends. This CDR3 has 17 amino acids. CDR3 DNA: TGTGCCAGCACCTCCCCCCAGTTGGGAACCGATGGAAACACCATATATTTT. As protein: CASTSPQLGTDGNTIYF.

This chain joins TRBV15 and TRBJ1-6; 10 bases align to TRBD1. This CDR3 spans 17 amino acids. CDR1 is LNHNV, CDR2 YYDKDF, per germline (reference sequence). The V and J ends lost 0 bases and 7 bases, in that order; junction bases with no gene match: 6. The CDR3 coding sequence is TGTGCCACCAGCAGAGAACCGACGGACAGGGGGAATTCACCCCTCCACTTT. Its translation: CATSREPTDRGNSPLHF.

The chain recombines TRBV9 with TRBJ2-1; D unclear. Trimming removed 3 bases at V and 8 bases at J, with 9 bases between. The CDR3 loop spans 12 amino acids. Germline V gene data show CDR1 as SGDLS and CDR2 as YYNGEE. CDR3 sequence: CASSAVGDEQFF. CDR3 nucleotide sequence: TGTGCCAGCAGCGCGGTGGGCGATGAGCAGTTCTTC.

The V and J genes are TRBV7-2 and TRBJ2-1, with D possibly TRBD2 on 5 matching bases. The V end lost 0 bases, the J end lost 6 bases, and 9 bases lay between the germline ends. From germline, CDR1 is SGHTA and CDR2 FQGNSA. The CDR3 covers 14 residues. The CDR3 sequence is CASSLARGANEQFF. The CDR3 DNA sequence: TGTGCCAGCAGCTTAGCCCGGGGTGCCAATGAGCAGTTCTTC.

V is TRBV28 and J is TRBJ2-2; 7 bases map to TRBD1. The CDR3 runs 14 residues. Germline CDR1 is MDHEN and CDR2 is SYDVKM. V lost 6 bases to trimming and J lost 7 bases; unmatched junction nucleotides: 8. The CDR3, as DNA: TGTGCCAGCAGGCCAGGGGGTTATGGCGGGGAGCTGTTTTTT. Its translation is CASRPGGYGGELFF.

The chain joins TRBV19 to TRBJ2-3; 14 nucleotides align to TRBD2. The CDR3 runs to 18 residues. Germline CDR1 and CDR2: LNHDA and SQIVND (reference sequence). The V and J ends lost 3 bases and 3 bases, in that order; junction bases with no gene match: 8. CDR3 region: CASSIEGTSGSFTDTQYF. The CDR3 DNA reads TGTGCCAGTAGTATCGAGGGGACTAGCGGGAGTTTTACAGATACGCAGTATTTT.

The chain links TRBV9 to TRBJ1-3; maybe TRBD1 (6 bases). Germline V gene lookup returns CDR1 SGDLS and CDR2 YYNGEE. CDR3 length: 14 amino acids. V shed 4 bases and J shed 8 bases, with 16 bases lying between them. This chain's CDR3 is CASSPFGTRDTIYF. CDR3 sequence (DNA): TGTGCCAGCAGCCCCTTCGGGACACGGGACACCATATATTTT.

This chain uses TRBV28 with TRBJ1-4; D is perhaps TRBD1 (5 bases). Trimming removed 5 bases at V and 4 bases at J, with 14 bases between. The germline CDR1 and CDR2 sequences are MDHEN and SYDVKM. The CDR3 consists of 15 residues. CDR3 sequence reads: CASSPRGRGNEKLFF. The CDR3 region has the DNA TGTGCCAGCAGTCCAAGGGGCCGAGGTAATGAAAAACTGTTTTTT.

This sequence joins TRBV27 and TRBJ2-1, with 11 positions matching TRBD2. The V gene end was trimmed by 6 bases and the J gene end by 8 bases; junction bases not matched to a gene: 21. Germline lookup yields CDR1 MNHEY and CDR2 SMNVEV (reference sequence). The CDR3 has 19 amino acids. CDR3 protein: CASSTLRGIAGGFRDEQFF. Written as DNA, the CDR3 is TGTGCCAGCAGCACGCTGAGGGGGATAGCGGGAGGGTTTAGGGATGAGCAGTTCTTC.

The chain is built from TRBV5-1 and TRBJ1-4; TRBD1 matches at 8 bases. Germline loops: CDR1 SGHRS, CDR2 YFSETQ. The length of the CDR3 is 15 residues. V was pared by 2 bases and J by 3 bases, with 3 bases of the junction left unmatched. The CDR3 here is CASSFETGANEKLFF. As DNA, the CDR3 is TGCGCCAGCAGCTTTGAGACAGGGGCTAATGAAAAACTGTTTTTT.

The J gene is TRBJ1-2, the V gene TRBV27, with a tentative D call TRBD1 (6 bases). The CDR3 length is 16 residues. Trimming took 0 bases from V and 7 from J, leaving 18 bases between them. From germline, CDR1 is MNHEY and CDR2 SMNVEV (reference sequence). CDR3 loop: CASSLSGTRTKLGYTF. The CDR3 nucleotides read TGTGCCAGCAGTTTATCGGGGACACGAACGAAGCTTGGCTACACCTTC.

The chain links TRBV27 to TRBJ2-1; D gene ambiguous. This CDR3 is 12 amino acids long. CDR1 is MNHEY, CDR2 SMNVEV, per germline (reference sequence). V shed 5 bases and J shed 12 bases, with 14 bases lying between them. The CDR3 nucleotides read TGTGCCAGCAGTCTCACGGGCCAAGGGCAGTTCTTC. Translating it yields CASSLTGQGQFF.

The chain links TRBV19 to TRBJ1-6; D is undetermined. Trimming removed 4 bases at V and 9 bases at J, with 13 bases between. Germline CDR1 and CDR2: LNHDA and SQIVND (reference sequence). This CDR3 comprises 14 residues. CDR3 nucleotides: TGTGCCAGTAGTACCCGCCAAGACCTTTCACCCCTCCACTTT. The encoded protein is CASSTRQDLSPLHF.

The chain has TRBV10-3 and TRBJ2-1; TRBD2 matches at 11 bases. V lost 0 bases, J lost 5 bases, and 3 bases stayed unmatched. Germline V gene data show CDR1 as ENHRY and CDR2 as SYGVKD. The CDR3 runs 16 residues. The CDR3 region has the DNA TGTGCCATCAGTGAGTCGGGACTAGCGGAGCACAATGAGCAGTTCTTC. It yields the protein CAISESGLAEHNEQFF.

The rearrangement uses TRBV5-4 and TRBJ2-1, with 7 bases that match TRBD2. The V gene's germline CDR1 is SGHNT and CDR2 YYREEE (reference sequence). J lost 12 bases, V lost 4 bases, and 25 bases had no gene match. The CDR3 sequence is 18 residues long. In DNA form, the CDR3 reads TGTGCCAGCAGCCCTGGGACGGTCCCGGGACTAACAATCCGAAGGCAGTTCTTC. It translates to CASSPGTVPGLTIRRQFF.

The V call is TRBV27, the J call TRBJ1-3; D unresolved. The CDR3 sequence is 13 residues long. Germline CDR1 is MNHEY and CDR2 is SMNVEV (reference sequence). The V end lost 5 bases, the J end lost 2 bases, and 7 bases lay between the germline ends. CDR3 sequence (DNA): TGTGCCAGCAGTCCCCTCCCTGGAAACACCATATATTTT. Amino acid sequence: CASSPLPGNTIYF.

This sequence joins TRBV4-2 and TRBJ1-2; perhaps TRBD1 as D (6 bases). Trimming left V 0 bases short and J 4 bases short, with 12 bases between. The CDR3 totals 15 residues. Germline V gene lookup returns CDR1 LGHNA and CDR2 YNFKEQ. The DNA for the CDR3 is TGTGCCAGCAGCCAAGATTGGGCCAGGGGCTATGGCTACACCTTC. This codes for CASSQDWARGYGYTF.

This clone has a single count. The rearrangement links TRBV2 to TRBJ1-5; D not certain. V was shortened by 7 bases and J by 5 bases, with 18 bases between the two germline ends. The CDR3 totals 15 residues. Germline CDR1 and CDR2: SNHLY and FYNNEI. For the CDR3, the DNA is TGTGCCAGCAAATCGGTGACTGGAGGTGATCAGCCCCAGCATTTT. Protein product: CASKSVTGGDQPQHF.

V usage is TRBV5-4 and J usage is TRBJ2-1; perhaps TRBD2 as D (5 bases). Germline V gene lookup returns CDR1 SGHNT and CDR2 YYREEE (reference sequence). With 1 base removed from V and 5 bases from J, the gap between germline ends came to 10 bases. This CDR3 is built from 14 residues. The CDR3 nucleotides are TGTGCCAGCAGCTTGAAAGTAGCGAACAATGAGCAGTTCTTC. Its protein is CASSLKVANNEQFF.

V is TRBV5-1 and J is TRBJ2-7, with D tentatively TRBD1 (6 bases). The V gene lost 0 bases and the J gene lost 5 bases, with 12 bases spanning the gap. Germline V lookup: CDR1 SGHRS, CDR2 YFSETQ. The CDR3 spans 14 residues. CDR3 protein: CASSLAGQFNEQYF. DNA of the CDR3: TGCGCCAGCAGCTTGGCCGGACAGTTCAACGAGCAGTACTTC.

This clone was detected only a few times. The rearrangement uses TRBV27 and TRBJ1-2, with D tentatively TRBD1 (5 bases). The CDR3 has 14 amino acids. V dropped 5 bases and J dropped 4 bases, with 14 bases sitting between them. Germline CDR1 is MNHEY and CDR2 is SMNVEV (reference sequence). CDR3 nucleotide sequence: TGTGCCAGCAGTCGTCGCGGGGGGACCTATGGCTACACCTTC. Residues: CASSRRGGTYGYTF.

The chain recombines TRBV5-1 with TRBJ1-1; D is uncertain. CDR1 is SGHRS, CDR2 YFSETQ, per germline. V was clipped by 1 base and J by 3 bases, with 13 bases between them. The CDR3 is made up of 15 amino acids. CDR3 nucleotide sequence: TGCGCCAGCAGCTTGACCCCGGGAGGAGACACTGAAGCTTTCTTT. Residues: CASSLTPGGDTEAFF.

The chain joins TRBV15 to TRBJ1-2; D gene unclear. The CDR3 is 13 amino acids. The V gene lost 5 bases and the J gene lost 8 bases, with 15 bases spanning the gap. The germline CDR1 and CDR2 sequences are LNHNV and YYDKDF (reference sequence). The CDR3 reads CATSREMVVGYTF. The CDR3 DNA reads TGTGCCACCAGCCGGGAGATGGTGGTGGGCTACACCTTC.

This clone was found once. The rearrangement uses TRBV25-1 and TRBJ1-5, with 9 bases lining up with TRBD1. The V segment lost 4 bases and the J segment 5 bases; nucleotides outside the gene matches: 9. The CDR3 covers 16 residues. Germline V gene sequence: CDR1 MGHDK, CDR2 SYGVNS. The CDR3 DNA sequence: TGTGCCAGCAGTGCAACAGGGGGCGCGGGTGATCAGCCCCAGCATTTT. Encoded protein: CASSATGGAGDQPQHF.